This TCR beta chain was captured in a study of Graves' ophthalmopathy and Graves' hyperthyroidism. Across the whole study: Hyperthyroidism is called stable when no ophthalmopathy develops within 18 months of follow-up. Overall study findings and caveats: Blood also contained most of the expanded thyroid clonotypes above 0.001 frequency. Using a 13-signature model, the authors split ophthalmopathy from stable hyperthyroidism, with roughly 90% sensitivity and 80% to 84% specificity.

As the template, RNA transcripts were used to amplify TCR beta CDR3 regions. A first-round RT-PCR used HTBI primers, followed by a second-round multiplex PCR. TCRdb analysed the multiplex PCR reads with MiXCR anew, one entry per CDR3 protein. The data show over a million distinct CDR3 sequences, about 35% seen once. Germline CDR1 and CDR2: SGDLS and YYNGEE. This CDR3 is built from 13 residues. V dropped 3 bases and J dropped 3 bases, with 9 bases sitting between them. Newly diagnosed hyperthyroidism donors, aged 18 to 65, duration under 2 months. At least ten counts were recorded for this clonotype. The antigen remains undetermined.

The chain recombines TRBV9 with TRBJ1-1; tentatively, D is TRBD1 (5 bases). Sequencing was done on a sample of peripheral blood or thyroid tissue (not recorded which). This clonotype was obtained from an adult man with Graves' hyperthyroidism. CDR3 coding DNA: TGTGCCAGCAGCGGGCTAGGGGACACTGAAGCTTTCTTT. This encodes CASSGLGDTEAFF.